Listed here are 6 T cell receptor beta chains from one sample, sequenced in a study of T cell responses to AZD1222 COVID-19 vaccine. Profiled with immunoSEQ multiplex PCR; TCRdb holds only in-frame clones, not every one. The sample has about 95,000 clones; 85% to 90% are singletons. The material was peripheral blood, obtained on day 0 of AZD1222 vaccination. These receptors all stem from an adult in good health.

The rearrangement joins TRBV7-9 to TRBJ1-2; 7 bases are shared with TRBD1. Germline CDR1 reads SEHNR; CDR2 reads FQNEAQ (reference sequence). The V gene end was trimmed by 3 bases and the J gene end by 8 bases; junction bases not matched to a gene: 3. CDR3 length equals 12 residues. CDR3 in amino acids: CASSFRTGGYTF. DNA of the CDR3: TGTGCCAGCAGCTTCAGGACAGGCGGCTACACCTTC.

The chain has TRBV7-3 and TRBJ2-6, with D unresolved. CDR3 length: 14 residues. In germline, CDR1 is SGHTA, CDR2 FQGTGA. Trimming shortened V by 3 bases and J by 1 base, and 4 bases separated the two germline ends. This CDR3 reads CASSFYSGANVLTF. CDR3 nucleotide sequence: TGTGCCAGCAGCTTTTATTCTGGGGCCAACGTCCTGACTTTC.

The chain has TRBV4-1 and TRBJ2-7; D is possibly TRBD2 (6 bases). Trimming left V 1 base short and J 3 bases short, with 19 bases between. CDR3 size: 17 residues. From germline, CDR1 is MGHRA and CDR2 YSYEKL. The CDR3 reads CASSQVEGGTVYYEQYF. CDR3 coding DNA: TGCGCCAGCAGCCAAGTCGAAGGCGGGACTGTATACTACGAGCAGTACTTC.

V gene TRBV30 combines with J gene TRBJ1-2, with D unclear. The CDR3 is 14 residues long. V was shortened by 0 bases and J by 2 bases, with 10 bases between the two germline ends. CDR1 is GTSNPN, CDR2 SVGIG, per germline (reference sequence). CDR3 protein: CAWSVRFGNYGYTF. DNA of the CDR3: TGTGCCTGGAGTGTTAGGTTTGGGAACTATGGCTACACCTTC.

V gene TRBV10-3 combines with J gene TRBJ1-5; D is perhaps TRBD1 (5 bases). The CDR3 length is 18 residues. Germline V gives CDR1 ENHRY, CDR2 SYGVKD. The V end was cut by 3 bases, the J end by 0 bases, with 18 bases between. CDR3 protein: CAISDPTGVPNSNQPQHF. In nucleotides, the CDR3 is TGTGCCATCAGTGACCCGACGGGGGTCCCAAATAGCAATCAGCCCCAGCATTTT.

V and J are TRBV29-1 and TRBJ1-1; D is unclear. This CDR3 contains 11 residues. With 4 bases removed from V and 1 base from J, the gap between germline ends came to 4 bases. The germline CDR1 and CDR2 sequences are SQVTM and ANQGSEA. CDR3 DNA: TGCAGCGTTGGAAGGAACACTGAAGCTTTCTTT. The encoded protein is CSVGRNTEAFF.